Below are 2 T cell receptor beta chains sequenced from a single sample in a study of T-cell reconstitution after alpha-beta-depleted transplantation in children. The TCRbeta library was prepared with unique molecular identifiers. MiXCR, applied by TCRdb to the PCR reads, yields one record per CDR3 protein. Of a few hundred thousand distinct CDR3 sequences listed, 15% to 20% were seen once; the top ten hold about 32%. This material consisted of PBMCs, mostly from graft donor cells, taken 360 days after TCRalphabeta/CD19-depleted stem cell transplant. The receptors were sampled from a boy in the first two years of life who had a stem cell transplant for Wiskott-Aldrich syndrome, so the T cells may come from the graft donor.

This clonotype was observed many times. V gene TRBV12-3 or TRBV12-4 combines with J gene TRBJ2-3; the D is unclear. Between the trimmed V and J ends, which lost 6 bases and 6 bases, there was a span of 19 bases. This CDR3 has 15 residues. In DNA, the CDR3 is TGTGCCAGCAGCCCTACCGCTCGAAATGTGGATACGCAGTATTTT. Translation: CASSPTARNVDTQYF.

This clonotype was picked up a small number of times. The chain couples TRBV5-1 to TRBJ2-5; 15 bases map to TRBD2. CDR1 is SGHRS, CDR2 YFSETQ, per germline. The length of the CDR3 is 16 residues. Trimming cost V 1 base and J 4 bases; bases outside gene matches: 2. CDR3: CASSLWGLAGGETQYF. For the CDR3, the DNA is TGCGCCAGCAGCTTGTGGGGACTAGCGGGGGGAGAGACCCAGTACTTC.